This is a list of T cell receptor beta chains from one sample in a study of blood T cell repertoires in COVID-19. TCRdb's table, derived via immunoSEQ multiplex PCR, lists solely in-frame clones and lacks some. The sample holds about 370,000 clones, more than 75% seen once. Material: peripheral blood. All receptors come from a young woman with COVID-19, enrolled during active disease. Both conserved end residues are part of each CDR3. The D gene is left open where the match is weak. Some rows mark clone size as missing; the rest say once, few, many or name a class of expanded clone.

D gene	V gene	J gene	clone size	CDR3 DNA	CDR3 protein
TRBD1	TRBV5-4	TRBJ1-1	-	TGTGCCAGCAGCCCCGGGACAGGAGGCACTGAAGCTTTCTTT	CASSPGTGGTEAFF
-	TRBV19	TRBJ2-7	-	TGTGCCAGTAGTATATACGGGAGCCCCTACGAGCAGTACTTC	CASSIYGSPYEQYF
-	TRBV2	TRBJ2-5	-	TGTGCCAGCACCCTGTGGACAGCCCAAGAGACCCAGTACTTC	CASTLWTAQETQYF
-	TRBV25-1	TRBJ1-2	-	TGTGCCAGCAGTGAATTAAGCGCCCAATCAGTCGGGGGCTACACCTTC	CASSELSAQSVGGYTF
-	TRBV28	TRBJ1-5	-	TGTGCCAGCAGTTTAGGCCGGGGAGTCAATCAGCCCCAGCATTTT	CASSLGRGVNQPQHF
TRBD1	TRBV7-8	TRBJ2-7	-	TGTGCCAGCAGCTTAGGTGTTGGCAGGGGGAACGAGCAGTACTTC	CASSLGVGRGNEQYF
TRBD1	TRBV19	TRBJ1-5	-	TGTGCCAGTAGTATAGAGGGACAGGGGTATCGGGGCAATCAGCCCCAGCATTTT	CASSIEGQGYRGNQPQHF
-	TRBV4-1	TRBJ1-1	-	TGCGCCAGCAGCCAAGTTGCAGGCAAGAGGGATGAAGCTTTCTTT	CASSQVAGKRDEAFF
-	TRBV28	TRBJ1-2	-	TGTGCCAGCACCCCGCGGGGGGACCCCTATGGCTACACCTTC	CASTPRGDPYGYTF
-	TRBV4-3	TRBJ1-2	-	TGCGCCAGCAGCCAAGTCCCGCTCTCGGGTGGCTACACCTTC	CASSQVPLSGGYTF
-	TRBV10-2	TRBJ2-7	-	TGCGCCAGCAGTGAGTCGAGGTACCTCTACGAGCAGTACTTC	CASSESRYLYEQYF
TRBD2	TRBV4-1	TRBJ2-3	-	TGCGCCAGCAGCAAGGGCGGGAGGGAGGCAGATACGCAGTATTTT	CASSKGGREADTQYF
-	TRBV4-3	TRBJ2-7	-	TGCGCCAGCAGCCAAGGGCAGGGGGGACCCTACGAGCAGTACTTC	CASSQGQGGPYEQYF
-	TRBV11-2	TRBJ1-2	once	TGTGCCAGCAGCTTAAGTCGAGGGCAGAACTATGGCTACACCTTC	CASSLSRGQNYGYTF
-	TRBV6-5	TRBJ2-1	once	TGTGCCAGCAGTTACGAGGAGTCATCCTACAATGAGCAGTTCTTC	CASSYEESSYNEQFF
TRBD1	TRBV28	TRBJ2-3	-	TGTGCCAGCAGTTCCAGCCAGGGGGCAGGTGATACGCAGTATTTT	CASSSSQGAGDTQYF
TRBD1	TRBV5-1	TRBJ1-2	few	TGCGCCAGCAGCTCGGGACAGTTTTCAAATGGAGGCTACACCTTC	CASSSGQFSNGGYTF
-	TRBV7-2	TRBJ2-7	-	TGTGCCAGCAGCTTATTCAGGGACTCCTACGAGCAGTACTTC	CASSLFRDSYEQYF
-	TRBV16	TRBJ1-5	-	TGTGCCAGCAGCCAATCCGGGGGGGTTCAGCCCCAGCATTTT	CASSQSGGVQPQHF
-	TRBV4-3	TRBJ2-3	-	TGCGCCAGCAGCCACCTAGGCAGACCGGGAGAAGTGGCAGATACGCAGTATTTT	CASSHLGRPGEVADTQYF
-	TRBV7-6	TRBJ1-4	once	TGTGCCAGCAGCTCCCGACACCTTCCTAATGAAAAACTGTTTTTT	CASSSRHLPNEKLFF
TRBD2	TRBV5-1	TRBJ2-5	-	TGCGCCAGCAGCCCGACTAGCGGGAGGGCCGTGGAGACCCAGTACTTC	CASSPTSGRAVETQYF
TRBD1	TRBV28	TRBJ2-3	once	TGTGCCAGCAGTTCCCCGGACAGGGGCCTTACAGATACGCAGTATTTT	CASSSPDRGLTDTQYF
-	TRBV30	TRBJ1-2	-	TGTGCCTGGCGCTCGAGCCTTAACTATGGCTACACCTTC	CAWRSSLNYGYTF
-	TRBV3-1/TRBV3-2	TRBJ2-1	-	TGTGCCAGCAGCCAGAGACTAGGAGACCATGAGCAGTTCTTC	CASSQRLGDHEQFF
TRBD1	TRBV27	TRBJ1-5	-	TGTGCCAGCAGTCCCAGAGTGGGACAGGGGAATCAGCCCCAGCATTTT	CASSPRVGQGNQPQHF
TRBD2	TRBV24-1	TRBJ2-7	once	TGTGCCACCAGTGATAGCGCTAGCGGGAGGTTGTACGAGCAGTACTTC	CATSDSASGRLYEQYF